The present entry profiles one T cell receptor beta chain with its context. Antigen: not known. The sample is drawn from a study of cytotoxic CD8 clonotypes in ibrutinib-treated CLL. Overall study context: When averaged across all of the samples, the counts came to a few hundred thousand productive templates and 86,000 or so productive rearrangements. The study's findings and limits: Age-matched healthy donor levels were exceeded by baseline clonality, which tracked circulating CD8+ T-cell counts. On treatment, the uncommon public clonotypes contracted or remained stable.

Measured with immunoSEQ multiplex PCR; TCRdb has only the in-frame clones, and not every one. The data contain 150,000 to 200,000 clones, approximately 91% of them singletons. The CDR3 is 13 residues long. V gave up 6 bases and J gave up 8 bases; unmatched junction bases: 5. The germline CDR1 and CDR2 sequences are SGHVS and FNYEAQ. This clonotype originated in a human donor with chronic lymphocytic leukemia. The gene calls are TRBV7-6 and TRBJ1-5, with 9 bases fitting TRBD1. The sequencing here drew on PBMCs, taken at disease progression, from a patient treated with ibrutinib. CDR3: CASSMGQGKPQHF. The CDR3 DNA is TGTGCCAGCAGTATGGGACAGGGAAAGCCCCAGCATTTT.